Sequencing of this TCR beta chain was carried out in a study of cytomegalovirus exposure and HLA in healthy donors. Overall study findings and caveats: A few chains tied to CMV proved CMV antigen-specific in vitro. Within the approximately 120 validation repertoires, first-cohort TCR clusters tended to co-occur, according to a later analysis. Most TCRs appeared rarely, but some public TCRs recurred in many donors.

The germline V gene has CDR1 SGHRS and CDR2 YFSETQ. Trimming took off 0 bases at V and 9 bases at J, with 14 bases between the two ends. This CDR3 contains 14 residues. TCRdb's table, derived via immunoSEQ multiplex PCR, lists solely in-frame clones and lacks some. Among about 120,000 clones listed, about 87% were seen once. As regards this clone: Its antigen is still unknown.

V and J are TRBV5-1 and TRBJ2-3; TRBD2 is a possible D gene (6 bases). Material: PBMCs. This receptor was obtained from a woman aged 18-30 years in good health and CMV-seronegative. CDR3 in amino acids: CASSLGASANTQYF. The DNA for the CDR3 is TGCGCCAGCAGCTTGGGGGCTAGCGCCAACACGCAGTATTTT. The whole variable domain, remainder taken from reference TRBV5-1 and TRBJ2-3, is KAGVTQTPRYLIKTRGQQVTLSCSPISGHRSVSWYQQTPGQGLQFLFEYFSETQRNKGNFPGRFSGRQFSNSRSEMNVSTLELGDSALYLCASSLGASANTQYFGPGTRLTVL.